The TCR beta chain under discussion was sequenced for a study of T cell responses to AZD1222 COVID-19 vaccine. The V gene lost 4 bases and the J gene lost 4 bases, with 10 bases spanning the gap. CDR1 SGHTA and CDR2 FQGNSA come from the germline V gene. The CDR3 is 13 amino acids. TCRdb keeps only in-frame clones here, not all; method: immunoSEQ multiplex PCR. The sample records 14,000 or so clones, roughly 80% being singletons. As for this clone: Its specificity is not known.

General observations from the study: Most donors were white British and more were female, and clonal diversity was possibly underestimated. Reports say nearly half of spike-specific TCRs go after unmutated variant regions. Seropositivity was recorded at baseline in only a handful of AZD1222 recipients.

The chain links TRBV7-2 to TRBJ1-1, with TRBD1 as a possible D gene (5 bases). The clonotype originates from an adult who received the AZD1222 COVID-19 vaccine. The sequences come from peripheral blood, collected 28 days after the second AZD1222 dose. The CDR3 reads CASSWGEGTEAFF. The CDR3 DNA is TGTGCCAGCAGCTGGGGGGAAGGCACTGAAGCTTTCTTT.